The 20 T cell receptor beta chains presented below share a single source sample, sequenced in a study of glioma-infiltrating T cells. TCR alpha and beta CDR3 regions were amplified from RNA using iRepertoire nested multiplex PCR. Using its own MiXCR run on the multiplex PCR reads, TCRdb lists one record per CDR3 protein. The top ten hold around 20% of the sample, which has some 180,000 distinct CDR3 sequences, 32% seen once. What was sequenced was glioma tissue, nonneoplastic brain tissue, or PBMCs (not recorded which). These receptors were collected from a human donor with low-grade glioma or glioblastoma, undergoing nonglioma brain surgery, or in good health (not recorded which).

The rearrangement uses TRBV19 and TRBJ2-7, with D perhaps matching TRBD1 (5 bases). CDR3 length equals 16 residues. Germline assignment: CDR1 LNHDA and CDR2 SQIVND (reference sequence). V was shortened by 4 bases and J by 3 bases, with 19 bases between the two germline ends. CDR3 DNA: TGTGCCAGTAGTACCCGACCGACAGATCTGATCTACGAGCAGTACTTC. Residues: CASSTRPTDLIYEQYF.

CDR3 DNA sequence: TGTGCCATCACATCAAGGAGGGACGCTGAAGCTTTCTTT. This gives the protein CAITSRRDAEAFF. The gene calls are TRBV10-3 and TRBJ1-1; D is perhaps TRBD1 (5 bases). V lost 7 bases to trimming and J lost 6 bases, with 15 bases between them. Germline assignment: CDR1 ENHRY and CDR2 SYGVKD. The CDR3 runs to 13 residues.

With regard to this clonotype: With a much larger clone just one base away, this may be a read error. DNA of the CDR3: TGCGCCAGCAGCCCTGATGGACTACCGAGATTCACAGATACGCAGTATTTT. Amino acids: CASSPDGLPRFTDTQYF. The V and J genes are TRBV5-1 and TRBJ2-3; the D gene is possibly TRBD2 (6 bases). V was pared by 4 bases and J by 2 bases, with 20 bases between. The CDR3 sequence is 17 residues long. From germline, CDR1 is SGHRS and CDR2 YFSETQ.

This clonotype was recorded at least ten times. The genes are TRBV4-1 and TRBJ1-5; D perhaps matches TRBD1 (5 bases). Trimming left V 2 bases short and J 2 bases short, with 10 bases between. Looked up from germline, CDR1 is MGHRA and CDR2 is YSYEKL. This CDR3 has 15 amino acids. Here the CDR3 reads CASSQMQGGNQPQHF. The CDR3 DNA follows: TGCGCCAGCAGCCAAATGCAGGGAGGCAATCAGCCCCAGCATTTT.

This clonotype was detected many times. This rearrangement joins TRBV7-8 to TRBJ1-5, with TRBD1 matching 8 bases. This CDR3 is 17 amino acids long. Germline V CDR1 and CDR2: SGHVS, FQNEAQ. V gave up 0 bases and J gave up 6 bases; unmatched junction bases: 10. The CDR3 sequence is CASSLALPTGGRQPQHF. The CDR3 DNA reads TGTGCCAGCAGCTTAGCGCTTCCCACAGGGGGACGTCAGCCCCAGCATTTT. Full variable domain (outside the CDR3, taken from reference TRBV7-8 and TRBJ1-5): GAGVSQSPRYKVAKRGQDVALRCDPISGHVSLFWYQQALGQGPEFLTYFQNEAQLDKSGLPSDRFFAERPEGSVSTLKIQRTQQEDSAVYLCASSLALPTGGRQPQHFGDGTRLSIL.

The chain links TRBV7-2 to TRBJ2-3; the match to TRBD2 covers 8 bases. The V segment lost 4 bases and the J segment 12 bases; nucleotides outside the gene matches: 12. The CDR3 consists of 14 residues. The V gene's germline CDR1 is SGHTA and CDR2 FQGNSA. CDR3 protein: CASSSGLVGGTQYF. CDR3 nucleotide sequence: TGTGCCAGCAGCTCGGGACTAGTGGGAGGGACTCAGTATTTT.

This clonotype has at least ten counts. The CDR3 sequence is CASSLETGGPGEQFF. In DNA form, the CDR3 reads TGTGCCAGCAGCTTAGAGACGGGAGGGCCGGGTGAGCAGTTCTTC. The V and J genes are TRBV7-9 and TRBJ2-1; 8 nucleotides align to TRBD2. The CDR3 has 15 residues. V was clipped by 1 base and J by 9 bases; unmatched bases: 8. Germline lookup yields CDR1 SEHNR and CDR2 FQNEAQ (reference sequence).

This clonotype was detected ten times or more. This chain links TRBV28 with TRBJ2-1, with 10 nucleotides matching TRBD2. V trimming: 8 bases; J trimming: 12 bases; junction bases outside the gene matches: 19. CDR1 and CDR2 from the germline V gene are MDHEN and SYDVKM. This CDR3 has 16 amino acids. This chain's CDR3 is CASYPEDRTSGFRQFF. CDR3 sequence (DNA): TGTGCCAGCTACCCCGAAGATCGGACTAGCGGTTTTAGGCAGTTCTTC. Combining the CDR3 with reference TRBV28 and TRBJ2-1 gives the whole variable domain DVKVTQSSRYLVKRTGEKVFLECVQDMDHENMFWYRQDPGLGLRLIYFSYDVKMKEKGDIPEGYSVSREKKERFSLILESASTNQTSMYLCASYPEDRTSGFRQFFGPGTRLTVL.

In DNA form, the CDR3 reads TGCAGCGTTGAAAAGGGACAGGGAGGAAGGGAGACCCAGTACTTC. As protein: CSVEKGQGGRETQYF. V is TRBV29-1 and J is TRBJ2-5, with 9 bases identical to TRBD1. This CDR3 has 15 residues. Trimming took 2 bases from V and 5 from J; bases not matched to a gene: 9. CDR1 and CDR2 from the germline V gene are SQVTM and ANQGSEA.

The chain links TRBV27 to TRBJ2-7; the D gene could be TRBD1 or TRBD2 (5 bases each). Trimming stripped 6 bases from V and 5 bases from J, with 17 bases between. The CDR3 is made up of 14 amino acids. CDR1 is MNHEY, CDR2 SMNVEV, per germline (reference sequence). The CDR3 reads CASRPGRGLDEQYF. The CDR3 DNA reads as TGTGCCAGCAGACCGGGACGGGGTCTGGACGAGCAGTACTTC.

This clonotype occurred many times. The gene calls are TRBV28 and TRBJ1-1; D is unresolved. Germline assignment: CDR1 MDHEN and CDR2 SYDVKM. CDR3 length: 13 amino acids. Trimming pared 5 bases from V and 0 bases from J, leaving 7 bases between. CDR3 residues: CASSNPMNTEAFF. Written as DNA, the CDR3 is TGTGCCAGCAGTAACCCCATGAACACTGAAGCTTTCTTT.

This CDR3 reads CASSPTEYTIYF. In DNA form, the CDR3 reads TGTGCCAGCAGCCCCACGGAATACACCATATATTTT. This chain links TRBV11-2 with TRBJ1-3; no definite D call. This CDR3 has 12 residues. Germline CDR1 SGHAT, CDR2 FQNNGV. V was cut by 5 bases and J by 8 bases, with 10 bases left in between.

The sample holds many counts of this clonotype. The V call is TRBV18, the J call TRBJ2-1; 9 positions agree with TRBD1. V was clipped by 2 bases and J by 7 bases; unmatched bases: 6. This CDR3 is 15 amino acids long. Looked up from germline, CDR1 is KGHSH and CDR2 is LQKENI. CDR3 nucleotide sequence: TGTGCCAGCTCACCATCCGGGACAGGGAAAAATGAGCAGTTCTTC. Encoded protein: CASSPSGTGKNEQFF.

The chain carries TRBV6-6 and TRBJ2-3; possibly TRBD1 for D (5 bases). The end of the DNA is better explained by TRBJ1-5, so the J call may be wrong. The CDR3 consists of 15 residues. Germline V gene lookup returns CDR1 MNHNY and CDR2 SVGAGI (reference sequence). The CDR3 nucleotides read TGTGCCAGCAGTTGCTCCTCGGGGCCAGAAGATACGCAGCATTTT. This gives the protein CASSCSSGPEDTQHF.

The rearrangement uses TRBV6-6 and TRBJ2-1; 8 bases match TRBD2. The trim removed 4 bases at V and 4 bases at J, leaving 6 bases unmatched. The CDR3 length is 15 residues. Germline V lookup: CDR1 MNHNY, CDR2 SVGAGI (reference sequence). For the CDR3, the DNA is TGTGCCAGCAGTTCCATCAGCGGGAGTTACAATGAGCAGTTCTTC. As protein: CASSSISGSYNEQFF.

This clonotype was observed at least ten times. The rearrangement uses TRBV19 and TRBJ1-5, with 9 bases matching TRBD1. CDR1 and CDR2 from the germline V gene are LNHDA and SQIVND (reference sequence). With V trimmed by 3 bases and J by 4 bases, 7 bases remained unmatched. This CDR3 has 16 residues. This CDR3 reads CASSIEGTGRNQPQHF. The CDR3, as DNA: TGTGCCAGTAGTATTGAAGGGACAGGGCGGAATCAGCCCCAGCATTTT.

The chain couples TRBV7-2 to TRBJ2-2, with D tentatively TRBD1 or TRBD2 (5 bases each). The CDR3 extends over 17 amino acids. V lost 0 bases, J lost 2 bases, and 13 bases lay in between. The V gene's germline CDR1 is SGHTA and CDR2 FQGNSA. This CDR3 reads CASSLAPAGTNTGELFF. The CDR3 DNA follows: TGTGCCAGCAGCTTAGCCCCGGCAGGGACCAACACCGGGGAGCTGTTTTTT.

The chain couples TRBV5-1 to TRBJ2-7, with 9 bases lining up with TRBD2. The CDR3 sequence is 15 residues long. Germline CDR1 SGHRS, CDR2 YFSETQ. With 1 base clipped from V and 7 bases from J, the junction kept 9 bases outside the gene matches. The CDR3 coding sequence is TGCGCCAGCAGCTTGAGGCGGGAGGGCGGGGATGAGCAGTACTTC. Translation gives CASSLRREGGDEQYF.

V usage is TRBV29-1 and J usage is TRBJ1-1; D unresolved. The CDR3 has 12 amino acids. Trimming took 7 bases from V and 1 from J, leaving 10 bases between them. Germline V gene sequence: CDR1 SQVTM, CDR2 ANQGSEA. CDR3: CSASGWNTEAFF. CDR3 sequence (DNA): TGCAGCGCCTCGGGATGGAACACTGAAGCTTTCTTT.

At least ten counts were recorded for this clonotype. The CDR3 DNA reads as TGTGCCAGCAGCTTCCCCGAGTACAATGAGCAGTTCTTC. Translated, it gives CASSFPEYNEQFF. J is TRBJ2-1 and V is TRBV7-9; unclear D gene. This CDR3 is built from 13 residues. Germline CDR1 reads SEHNR; CDR2 reads FQNEAQ (reference sequence). Trimming took 3 bases from V and 4 from J, leaving 7 bases between them. Filled out from reference TRBV7-9 and TRBJ2-1, the complete variable domain reads DTGVSQNPRHKITKRGQNVTFRCDPISEHNRLYWYRQTLGQGPEFLTYFQNEAQLEKSRLLSDRFSAERPKGSFSTLEIQRTEQGDSAMYLCASSFPEYNEQFFGPGTRLTVL.